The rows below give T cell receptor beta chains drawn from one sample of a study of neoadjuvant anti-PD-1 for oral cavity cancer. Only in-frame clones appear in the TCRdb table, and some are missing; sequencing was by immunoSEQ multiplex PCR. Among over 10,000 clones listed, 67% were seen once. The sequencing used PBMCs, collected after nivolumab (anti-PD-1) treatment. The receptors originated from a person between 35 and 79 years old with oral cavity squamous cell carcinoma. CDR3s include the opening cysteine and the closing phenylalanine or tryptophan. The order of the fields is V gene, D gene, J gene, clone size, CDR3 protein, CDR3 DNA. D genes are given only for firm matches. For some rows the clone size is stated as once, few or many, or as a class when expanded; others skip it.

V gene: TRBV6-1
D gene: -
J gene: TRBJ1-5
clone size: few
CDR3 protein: CASSEAGYNQPQHF
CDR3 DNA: TGTGCCAGCAGTGAGGCGGGTTACAATCAGCCCCAGCATTTT

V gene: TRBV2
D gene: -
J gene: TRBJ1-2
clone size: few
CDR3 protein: CASSRDNGYTF
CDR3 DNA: TGTGCCAGCTCCCGGGACAATGGCTACACCTTC

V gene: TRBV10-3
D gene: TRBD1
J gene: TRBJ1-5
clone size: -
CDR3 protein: CAISEGGEQPQHF
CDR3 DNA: TGTGCCATCAGTGAAGGGGGCGAACAGCCCCAGCATTTT

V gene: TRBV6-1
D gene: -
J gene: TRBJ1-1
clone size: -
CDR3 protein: CASSNEVRTEAFF
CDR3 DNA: TGTGCCAGCAGCAACGAGGTGAGAACTGAAGCTTTCTTT

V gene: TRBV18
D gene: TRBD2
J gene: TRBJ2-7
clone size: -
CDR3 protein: CASSLLAGDVDEQYF
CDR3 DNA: TGTGCCAGCTCACTTCTAGCGGGAGACGTAGACGAGCAGTACTTC

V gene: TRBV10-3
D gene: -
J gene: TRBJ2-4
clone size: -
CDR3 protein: CAISEGVAKNIQYF
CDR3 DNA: TGTGCCATCAGTGAAGGTGTGGCCAAAAACATTCAGTACTTC

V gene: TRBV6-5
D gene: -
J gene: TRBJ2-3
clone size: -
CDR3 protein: CASTDSTDTQYF
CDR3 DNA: TGTGCCAGTACGGATAGCACAGATACGCAGTATTTT

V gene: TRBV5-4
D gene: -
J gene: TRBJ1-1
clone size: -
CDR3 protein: CASSLAAGMNTEAFF
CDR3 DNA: TGTGCCAGCAGCTTGGCGGCAGGGATGAACACTGAAGCTTTCTTT

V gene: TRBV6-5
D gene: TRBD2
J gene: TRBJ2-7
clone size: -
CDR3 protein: CASSVGLAASYEQYF
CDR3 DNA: TGTGCCAGCAGTGTTGGACTAGCGGCTTCCTACGAGCAGTACTTC

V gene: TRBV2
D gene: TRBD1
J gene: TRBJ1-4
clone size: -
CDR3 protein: CASSEEAGGKKLFF
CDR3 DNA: TGTGCCAGCAGTGAGGAGGCAGGGGGAAAAAAACTGTTTTTT

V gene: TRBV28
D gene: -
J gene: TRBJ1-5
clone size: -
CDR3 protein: CASSHSNQPQHF
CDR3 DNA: TGTGCCAGCAGTCATAGCAATCAGCCCCAGCATTTT

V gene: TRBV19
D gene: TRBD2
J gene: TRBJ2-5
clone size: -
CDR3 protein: CASSIAGVQETQYF
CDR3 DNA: TGTGCCAGTAGTATTGCGGGGGTCCAAGAGACCCAGTACTTC

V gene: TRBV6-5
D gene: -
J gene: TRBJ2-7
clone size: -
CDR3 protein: CASSSRGGEQYF
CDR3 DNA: TGTGCCAGCAGTAGCAGGGGGGGCGAGCAGTACTTC

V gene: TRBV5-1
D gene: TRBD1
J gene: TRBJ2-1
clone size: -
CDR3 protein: CASSHGTGWGNEQFF
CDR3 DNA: TGCGCCAGCAGCCACGGGACAGGGTGGGGCAATGAGCAGTTCTTC

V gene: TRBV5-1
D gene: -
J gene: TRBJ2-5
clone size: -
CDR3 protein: CASSSGEGLGTQYF
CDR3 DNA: TGCGCCAGCAGCTCCGGTGAGGGGCTGGGGACCCAGTACTTC

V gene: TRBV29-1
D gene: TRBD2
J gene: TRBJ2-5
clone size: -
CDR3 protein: CSVSGTSGKGETQYF
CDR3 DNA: TGCAGCGTCTCCGGGACTAGCGGGAAGGGAGAGACCCAGTACTTC

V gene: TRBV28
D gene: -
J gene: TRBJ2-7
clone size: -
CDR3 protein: CASSSNSVAPGLYEQYF
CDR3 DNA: TGTGCCAGCAGTTCCAATTCGGTAGCTCCAGGTCTCTACGAGCAGTACTTC

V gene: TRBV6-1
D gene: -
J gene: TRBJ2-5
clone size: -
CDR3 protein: CASYQRTVGETQYF
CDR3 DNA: TGTGCCAGCTACCAAAGGACAGTTGGAGAGACCCAGTACTTC

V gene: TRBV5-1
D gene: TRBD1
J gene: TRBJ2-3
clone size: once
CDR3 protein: CASSFTGARDTQYF
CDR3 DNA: TGCGCCAGCAGCTTCACAGGGGCGCGGGATACGCAGTATTTT

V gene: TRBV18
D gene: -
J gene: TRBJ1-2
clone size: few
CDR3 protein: CASSPQTRGDGYTF
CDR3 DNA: TGTGCCAGCTCACCTCAGACCCGCGGAGATGGCTACACCTTC

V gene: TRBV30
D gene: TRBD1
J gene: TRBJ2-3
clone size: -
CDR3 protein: CAWSRRGQPTDTQYF
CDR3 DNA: TGTGCCTGGAGTCGTAGGGGACAGCCCACAGATACGCAGTATTTT

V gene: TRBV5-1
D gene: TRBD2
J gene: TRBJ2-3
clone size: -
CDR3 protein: CASSAWTSGSGKDTQYF
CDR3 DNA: TGCGCCAGCAGCGCCTGGACTAGCGGGAGTGGGAAAGATACGCAGTATTTT

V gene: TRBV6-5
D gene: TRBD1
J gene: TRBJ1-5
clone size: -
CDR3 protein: CASSSGQGGPQHF
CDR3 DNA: TGTGCCAGCAGTTCGGGACAGGGCGGGCCCCAGCATTTT

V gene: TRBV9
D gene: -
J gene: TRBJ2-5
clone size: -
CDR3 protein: CASSVGGQETQYF
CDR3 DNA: TGTGCCAGCAGCGTAGGCGGGCAAGAGACCCAGTACTTC

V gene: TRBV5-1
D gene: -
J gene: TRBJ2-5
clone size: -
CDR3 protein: CASSAQETQYF
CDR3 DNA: TGCGCCAGCAGCGCCCAAGAGACCCAGTACTTC

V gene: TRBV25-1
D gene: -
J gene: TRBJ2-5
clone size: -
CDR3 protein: CASSEGVQTQYF
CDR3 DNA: TGTGCCAGCAGTGAGGGTGTGCAGACCCAGTACTTC

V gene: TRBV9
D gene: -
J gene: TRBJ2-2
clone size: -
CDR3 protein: CASNGGNTGELFF
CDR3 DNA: TGTGCCAGCAATGGAGGGAACACCGGGGAGCTGTTTTTT

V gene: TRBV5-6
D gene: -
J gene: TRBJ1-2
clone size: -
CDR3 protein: CASSSAGGNYGYTF
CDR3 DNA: TGTGCCAGCAGCTCAGCTGGGGGGAACTATGGCTACACCTTC

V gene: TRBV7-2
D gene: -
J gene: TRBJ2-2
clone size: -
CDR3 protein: CASSSFRDTVSGELFF
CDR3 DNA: TGTGCCAGCAGCTCCTTCCGGGACACGGTATCCGGGGAGCTGTTTTTT

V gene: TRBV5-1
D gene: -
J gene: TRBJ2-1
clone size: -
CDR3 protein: CASSFPIYNEQFF
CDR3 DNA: TGCGCCAGCAGCTTCCCTATCTACAATGAGCAGTTCTTC

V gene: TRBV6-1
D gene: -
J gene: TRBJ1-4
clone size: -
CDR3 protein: CASSLKATNEKLFF
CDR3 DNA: TGTGCCAGCAGTTTAAAGGCAACTAATGAAAAACTGTTTTTT

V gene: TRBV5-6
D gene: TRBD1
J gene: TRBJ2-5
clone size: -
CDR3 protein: CASKDRAQETQYF
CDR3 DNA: TGTGCCAGCAAGGACAGGGCTCAAGAGACCCAGTACTTC

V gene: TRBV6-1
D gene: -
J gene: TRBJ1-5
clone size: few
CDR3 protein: CASRDGYQPQHF
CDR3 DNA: TGTGCCAGCAGGGACGGGTATCAGCCCCAGCATTTT

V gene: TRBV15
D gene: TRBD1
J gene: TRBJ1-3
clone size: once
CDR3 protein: CATSKDRAGNTIYF
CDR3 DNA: TGTGCCACCAGCAAAGACAGGGCTGGAAACACCATATATTTT

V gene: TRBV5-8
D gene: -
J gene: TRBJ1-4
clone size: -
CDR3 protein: CASSARGVWEKLFF
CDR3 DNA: TGTGCCAGCAGCGCGAGGGGGGTCTGGGAAAAACTGTTTTTT

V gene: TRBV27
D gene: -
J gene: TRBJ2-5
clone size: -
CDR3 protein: CASSRVGAGETQYF
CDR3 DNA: TGTGCCAGCAGTCGTGTGGGGGCGGGTGAGACCCAGTACTTC

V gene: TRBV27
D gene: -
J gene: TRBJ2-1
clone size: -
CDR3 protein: CASSDYNEQFF
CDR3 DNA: TGTGCCAGCAGTGACTACAATGAGCAGTTCTTC

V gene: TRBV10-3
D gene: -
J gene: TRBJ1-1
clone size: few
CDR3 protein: CAISERGGTEAFF
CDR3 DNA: TGTGCCATCAGTGAGAGGGGTGGTACTGAAGCTTTCTTT

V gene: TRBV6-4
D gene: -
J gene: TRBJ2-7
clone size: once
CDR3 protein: CASRPPPQVTAPYEQYF
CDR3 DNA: TGTGCCAGCAGACCCCCACCCCAGGTAACCGCCCCCTACGAGCAGTACTTC

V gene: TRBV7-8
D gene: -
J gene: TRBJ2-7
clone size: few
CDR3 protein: CASRLLVGGHEQYF
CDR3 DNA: TGTGCCAGCCGACTACTAGTGGGAGGACACGAGCAGTACTTC

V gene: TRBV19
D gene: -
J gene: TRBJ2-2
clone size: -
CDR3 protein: CASSIRGRGVTGELFF
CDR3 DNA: TGTGCCAGTAGTATAAGGGGCAGGGGGGTCACCGGGGAGCTGTTTTTT

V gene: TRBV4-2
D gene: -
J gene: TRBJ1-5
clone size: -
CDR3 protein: CASSQGTANQPQHF
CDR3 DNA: TGTGCCAGCAGCCAAGGGACAGCTAATCAGCCCCAGCATTTT

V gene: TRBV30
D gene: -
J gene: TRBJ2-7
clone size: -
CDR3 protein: CAWRGTSGEQYF
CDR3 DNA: TGTGCCTGGAGGGGGACGTCTGGGGAGCAGTACTTC

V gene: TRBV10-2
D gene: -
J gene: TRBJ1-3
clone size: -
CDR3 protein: CASSDRTPSSGNTIYF
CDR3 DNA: TGCGCCAGCAGTGACAGGACTCCCAGCTCTGGAAACACCATATATTTT

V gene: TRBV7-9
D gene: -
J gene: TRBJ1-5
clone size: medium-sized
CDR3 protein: CASTLSEGNQPQHF
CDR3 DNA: TGTGCCAGCACCCTAAGTGAGGGGAATCAGCCCCAGCATTTT

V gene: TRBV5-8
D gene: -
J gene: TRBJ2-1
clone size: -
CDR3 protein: CASSLQGLSSREQFF
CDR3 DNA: TGTGCCAGCAGCTTACAAGGACTATCGTCTCGTGAGCAGTTCTTC

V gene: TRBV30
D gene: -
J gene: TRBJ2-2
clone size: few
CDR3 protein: CACRTNPNTGELFF
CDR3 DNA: TGTGCCTGCAGAACCAACCCGAACACCGGGGAGCTGTTTTTT

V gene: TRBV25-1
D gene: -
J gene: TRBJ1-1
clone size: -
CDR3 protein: CASSGTWGVGEAFF
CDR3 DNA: TGTGCCAGCAGTGGAACGTGGGGGGTGGGTGAAGCTTTCTTT

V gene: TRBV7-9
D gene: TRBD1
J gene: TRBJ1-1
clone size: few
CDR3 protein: CASSFLSSGQGKGAFF
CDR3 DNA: TGTGCCAGCAGCTTCCTCTCTTCGGGACAGGGAAAGGGTGCTTTCTTT

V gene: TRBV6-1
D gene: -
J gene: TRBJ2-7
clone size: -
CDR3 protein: CASSEWGIQYEQYF
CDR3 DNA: TGTGCCAGCAGTGAATGGGGGATTCAGTACGAGCAGTACTTC

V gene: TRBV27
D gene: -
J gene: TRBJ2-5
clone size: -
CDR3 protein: CASSLAGLKVQETQYF
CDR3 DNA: TGTGCCAGCAGTTTAGCGGGATTGAAGGTACAAGAGACCCAGTACTTC